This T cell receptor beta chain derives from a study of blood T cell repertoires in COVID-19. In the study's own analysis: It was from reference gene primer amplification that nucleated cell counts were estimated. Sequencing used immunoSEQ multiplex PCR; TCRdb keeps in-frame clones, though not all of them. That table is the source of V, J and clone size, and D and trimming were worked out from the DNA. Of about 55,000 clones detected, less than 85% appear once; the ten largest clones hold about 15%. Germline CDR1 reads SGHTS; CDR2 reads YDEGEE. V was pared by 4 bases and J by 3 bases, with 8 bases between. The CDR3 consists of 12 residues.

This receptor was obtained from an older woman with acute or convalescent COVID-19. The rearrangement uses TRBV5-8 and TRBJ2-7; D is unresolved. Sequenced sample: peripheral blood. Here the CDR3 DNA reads TGTGCCAGCAGCCCACTCGTCTACGAGCAGTACGTC. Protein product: CASSPLVYEQYV.